This T cell receptor (beta chain) was recovered during a study of spatial heterogeneity in lung cancer (dated by TCRdb to between 2019 and 2020). General notes on the study: More beta-chain than alpha-chain transcripts were consistently detected, likely reflecting higher beta-chain transcript abundance. In the raw uncorrected reads, each unique combination of TCR and UMI appeared more than ten times on average. TCR alpha and beta repertoires were quantitatively compared across multiple tumor regions, matched nontumor lung and blood in non-small cell lung cancer. Nonsynonymous mutation counts, determined by whole-exome sequencing of tumor tissue, were related to features of the TCR repertoire. Both alpha and beta chains were TCR-sequenced in around 220 tumor regions, around 64 matched nontumor lung samples and around 50 PBMC samples obtained at surgery.

Paper-wide results and their limitations: Ubiquitous expanded tumor TCRs showed up in blood more often at tumor resection than at routine follow-up. Additional single-cell paired TCR alpha and beta sequencing was considered necessary to confirm, at a functional level, the hypothesis that regional TCRs recognize regional mutations.

To note about this clonotype: There is no known antigen for this receptor. Within one base of it there is no much larger clone, and no base qualities were kept.

The sample's time point label, decoded: sample taken at primary tumor resection. Without any cell sorting, TCR sequencing was performed on whole RNA extracted either from tumor and nontumor lung tissue or from cryopreserved PBMC samples. The donors were some 72 patients from the lung TRACERx cohort who had early-stage, untreated non-small cell lung cancer. Patients were selected for TCR sequencing only if sufficient RNA was available from at least two tumor regions. The library came from 5' RACE. Sequencing used a NextSeq 500. In the TCR library protocol, a unique molecular identifier was attached to each TCR cDNA molecule so that PCR and sequencing errors could be corrected. Regarding the original processing steps: TCR identification, UMI-based error correction and CDR3 extraction were all carried out with Decombinator tools. Expanded TCRs were defined as those above a frequency of 2 per 1,000, corresponding to the top 1% of the tumor frequency distribution. Rényi diversity was computed with the R vegan package after subsampling each repertoire 100 times to 5,000 TCRs. To build CDR3 similarity networks, amino acid triplet string-kernel similarity was used, and CDR3s were connected when their pairwise similarity was above 0.82. TCRdb reran the public reads through fastp at Q25 and MiXCR, keeping productive beta chains. Identical CDR3 protein sequences are pooled into one entry, listed with their most common genes and DNA. The V and J calls reflect TCRdb's pipeline rather than the authors' work. The sample profile shows under 4,000 distinct CDR3 sequences; 35% to 45% of them were found once. The ten largest account for about 80% of the sample.

The CDR3 runs 16 amino acids, cysteine and phenylalanine included. Here the CDR3 DNA is all that survives: 48 bases in frame from base 1. The germline V gene (reference sequence) specifies LNHDA as CDR1 and SQIVND as CDR2. Deletion took 2 bases off V and 6 bases off J, with a span of 19 bases between the germline ends. This clonotype was obtained from a male donor with early-stage non-small cell lung cancer. The V gene is TRBV19 and the J gene is TRBJ1-2; a tentative D match to TRBD1 spans 5 bases. The input for sequencing was PBMCs, taken at surgery. The DNA reads TGTGCCAGTAGTATACGCAGACCCGGGACGGAGAATGGCTACACCTTC. The encoded protein is CASSIRRPGTENGYTF.